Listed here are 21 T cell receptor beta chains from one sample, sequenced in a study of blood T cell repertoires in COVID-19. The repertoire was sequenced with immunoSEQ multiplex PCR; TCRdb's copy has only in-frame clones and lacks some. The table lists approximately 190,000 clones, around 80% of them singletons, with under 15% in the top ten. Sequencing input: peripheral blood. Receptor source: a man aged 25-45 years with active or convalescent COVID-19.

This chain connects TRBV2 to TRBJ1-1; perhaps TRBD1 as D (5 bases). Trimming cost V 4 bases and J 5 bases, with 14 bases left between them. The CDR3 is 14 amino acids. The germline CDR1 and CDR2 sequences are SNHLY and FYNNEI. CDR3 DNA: TGTGCCAGCAGTGTATCCCCAGGGCGGACTGAAGCTTTCTTT. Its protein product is CASSVSPGRTEAFF.

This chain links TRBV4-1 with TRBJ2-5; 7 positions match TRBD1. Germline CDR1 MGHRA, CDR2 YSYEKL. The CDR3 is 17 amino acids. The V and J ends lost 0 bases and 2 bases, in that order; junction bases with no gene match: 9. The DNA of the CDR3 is TGCGCCAGCAGCCAAGATCAACAGGGGACATTTCAAGAGACCCAGTACTTC. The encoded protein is CASSQDQQGTFQETQYF.

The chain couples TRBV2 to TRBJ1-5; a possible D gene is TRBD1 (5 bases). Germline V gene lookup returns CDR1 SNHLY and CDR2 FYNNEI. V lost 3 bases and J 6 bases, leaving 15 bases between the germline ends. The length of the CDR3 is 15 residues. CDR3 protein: CASSDPGGGGQPQHF. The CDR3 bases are TGTGCCAGCAGTGACCCTGGTGGGGGGGGTCAGCCCCAGCATTTT.

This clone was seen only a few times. CDR3 nucleotides: TGTGCCAGCAGTCCGCTGGGGGCAGAAGAAAAACTGTTTTTT. Translating gives CASSPLGAEEKLFF. This chain connects TRBV2 to TRBJ1-4; D is perhaps TRBD1 (6 bases). The ends were cut back, 5 bases at V and 8 bases at J, with 15 bases in the middle. CDR1 is SNHLY and CDR2 is FYNNEI in the germline V gene. CDR3 length: 14 amino acids.

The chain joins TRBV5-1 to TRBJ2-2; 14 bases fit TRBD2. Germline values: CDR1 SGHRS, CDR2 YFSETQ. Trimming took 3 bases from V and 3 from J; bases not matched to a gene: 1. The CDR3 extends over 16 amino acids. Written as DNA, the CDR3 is TGCGCCAGCAGCTCGGGACTAGCGGGGGACACCGGGGAGCTGTTTTTT. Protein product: CASSSGLAGDTGELFF.

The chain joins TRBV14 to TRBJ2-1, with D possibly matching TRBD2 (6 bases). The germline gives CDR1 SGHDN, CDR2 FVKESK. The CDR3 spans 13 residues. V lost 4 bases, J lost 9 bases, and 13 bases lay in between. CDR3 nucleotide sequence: TGTGCCAGCAGCCCGTCGGGAGTTGGTGAGCAGTTCTTC. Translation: CASSPSGVGEQFF.

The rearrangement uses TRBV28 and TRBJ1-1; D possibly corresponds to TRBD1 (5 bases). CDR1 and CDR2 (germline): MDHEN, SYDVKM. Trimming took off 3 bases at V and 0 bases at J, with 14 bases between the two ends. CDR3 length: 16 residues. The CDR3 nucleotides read TGTGCCAGCAGTTTCCTCGGGGGTAGCTTGAACACTGAAGCTTTCTTT. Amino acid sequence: CASSFLGGSLNTEAFF.

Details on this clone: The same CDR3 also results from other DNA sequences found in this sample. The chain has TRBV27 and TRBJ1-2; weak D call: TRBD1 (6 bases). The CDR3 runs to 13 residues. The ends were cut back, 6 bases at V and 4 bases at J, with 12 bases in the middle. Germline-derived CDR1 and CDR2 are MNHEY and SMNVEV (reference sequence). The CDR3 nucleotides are TGTGCCAGCAGCCTAACAGGGATCTATGGCTACACCTTC. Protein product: CASSLTGIYGYTF.

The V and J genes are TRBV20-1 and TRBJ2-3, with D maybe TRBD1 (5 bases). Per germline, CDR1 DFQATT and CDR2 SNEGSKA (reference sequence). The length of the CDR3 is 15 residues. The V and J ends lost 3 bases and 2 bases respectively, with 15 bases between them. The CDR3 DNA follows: TGCAGTGCTAGTGGGGCGCCTCCCAACACAGATACGCAGTATTTT. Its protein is CSASGAPPNTDTQYF.

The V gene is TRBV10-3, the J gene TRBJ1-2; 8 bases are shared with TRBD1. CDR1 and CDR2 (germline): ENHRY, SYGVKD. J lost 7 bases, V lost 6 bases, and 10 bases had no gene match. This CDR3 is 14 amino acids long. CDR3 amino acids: CAISLGGQAGGYTF. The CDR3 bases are TGTGCCATCAGCCTAGGGGGACAGGCGGGTGGCTACACCTTC.

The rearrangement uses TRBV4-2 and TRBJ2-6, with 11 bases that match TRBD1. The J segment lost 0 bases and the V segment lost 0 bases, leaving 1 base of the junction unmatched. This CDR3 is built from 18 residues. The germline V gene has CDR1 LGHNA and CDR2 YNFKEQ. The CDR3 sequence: CASSQEGTGGSGANVLTF. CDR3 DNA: TGTGCCAGCAGCCAAGAGGGGACAGGGGGCTCTGGGGCCAACGTCCTGACTTTC.

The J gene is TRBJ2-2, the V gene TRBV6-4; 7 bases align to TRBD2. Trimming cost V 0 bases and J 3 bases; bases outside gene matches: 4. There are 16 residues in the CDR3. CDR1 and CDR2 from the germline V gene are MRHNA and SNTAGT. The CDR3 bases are TGTGCCAGCAGTGACTCGAGTCTAGCGGACACCGGGGAGCTGTTTTTT. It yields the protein CASSDSSLADTGELFF.

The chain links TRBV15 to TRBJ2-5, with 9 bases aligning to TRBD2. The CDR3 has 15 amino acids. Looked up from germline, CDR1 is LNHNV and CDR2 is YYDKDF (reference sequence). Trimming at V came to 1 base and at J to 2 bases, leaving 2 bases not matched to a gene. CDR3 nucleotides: TGTGCCACCAGCAGAGTGCTAGCGGGGCAAGAGACCCAGTACTTC. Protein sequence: CATSRVLAGQETQYF.

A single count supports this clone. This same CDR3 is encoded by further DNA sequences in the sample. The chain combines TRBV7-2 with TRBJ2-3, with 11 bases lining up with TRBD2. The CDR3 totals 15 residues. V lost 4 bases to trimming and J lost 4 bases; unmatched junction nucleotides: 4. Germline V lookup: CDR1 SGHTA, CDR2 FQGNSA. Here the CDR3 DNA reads TGTGCCAGCAGCTCGACTAGCGGGGTTTCAGATACGCAGTATTTT. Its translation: CASSSTSGVSDTQYF.

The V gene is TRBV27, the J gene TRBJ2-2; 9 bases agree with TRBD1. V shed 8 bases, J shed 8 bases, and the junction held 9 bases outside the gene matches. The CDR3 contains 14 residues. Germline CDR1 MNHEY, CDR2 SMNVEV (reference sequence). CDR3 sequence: CASYRQGDRGELFF. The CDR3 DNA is TGTGCCAGCTACCGACAGGGGGACCGTGGGGAGCTGTTTTTT.

CDR3 loop: CASSQRTGYEQYF. Here the CDR3 DNA reads TGTGCCAGCAGCCAGCGGACGGGATACGAGCAGTACTTC. The chain joins TRBV3-1 (or the pseudogene TRBV3-2) to TRBJ2-7; D possibly corresponds to TRBD2 (5 bases). CDR3 length equals 13 residues. Trimming pared 3 bases from V and 4 bases from J, leaving 10 bases between. CDR1 LGHDT and CDR2 YNNKEL come from the germline V gene (reference sequence).

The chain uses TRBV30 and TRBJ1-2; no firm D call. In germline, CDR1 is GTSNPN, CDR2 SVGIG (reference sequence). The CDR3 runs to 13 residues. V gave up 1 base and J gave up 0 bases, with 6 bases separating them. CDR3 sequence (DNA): TGTGCCTGGAGTGGGGAGGCTAACTATGGCTACACCTTC. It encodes CAWSGEANYGYTF.

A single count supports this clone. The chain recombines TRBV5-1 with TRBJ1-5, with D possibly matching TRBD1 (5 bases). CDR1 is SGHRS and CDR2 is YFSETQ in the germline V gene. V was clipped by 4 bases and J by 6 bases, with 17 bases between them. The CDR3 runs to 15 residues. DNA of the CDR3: TGCGCCAGCAGCGGAGGGGACCGGGAGGGTCAGCCCCAGCATTTT. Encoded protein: CASSGGDREGQPQHF.

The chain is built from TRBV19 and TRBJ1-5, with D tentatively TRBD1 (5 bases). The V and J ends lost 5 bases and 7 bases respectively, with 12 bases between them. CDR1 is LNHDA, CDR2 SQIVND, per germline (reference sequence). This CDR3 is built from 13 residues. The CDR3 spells CASSAGVRQPQHF. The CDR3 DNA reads TGTGCCAGTAGTGCGGGGGTACGGCAGCCCCAGCATTTT.

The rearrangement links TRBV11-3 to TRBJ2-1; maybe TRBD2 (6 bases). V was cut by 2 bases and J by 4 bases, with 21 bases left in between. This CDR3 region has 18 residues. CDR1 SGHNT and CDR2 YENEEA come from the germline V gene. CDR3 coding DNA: TGTGCCAGCAGCTTAAACCCGGCCATTGGGGGGATTTACAATGAGCAGTTCTTC. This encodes CASSLNPAIGGIYNEQFF.

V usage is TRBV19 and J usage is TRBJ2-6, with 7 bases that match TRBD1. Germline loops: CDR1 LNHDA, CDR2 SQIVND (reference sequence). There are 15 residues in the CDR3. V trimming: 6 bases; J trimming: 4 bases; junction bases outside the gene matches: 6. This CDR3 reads CASRLQGLGANVLTF. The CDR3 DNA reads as TGTGCCAGTAGGTTACAGGGGCTCGGGGCCAACGTCCTGACTTTC.